The 7 T cell receptor beta chains below come from one sample, sequenced in a study of T cell responses to AZD1222 COVID-19 vaccine. Libraries were prepared by immunoSEQ multiplex PCR; TCRdb keeps only in-frame clonotypes and omits some of them. This sample carries some 200,000 clones, roughly 90% of them seen once, and the ten largest clones take about 3.5%. The sample was peripheral blood, taken 28 days after the second AZD1222 dose. The receptor source for this set is an adult who received the AZD1222 COVID-19 vaccine.

The chain joins TRBV24-1 to TRBJ2-5, with 7 bases identical to TRBD2. The CDR3 runs 14 residues. The germline gives CDR1 KGHDR, CDR2 SFDVKD. With 4 bases clipped from V and 2 bases from J, the junction kept 3 bases outside the gene matches. CDR3 in DNA: TGTGCCACCAGTGAGACCGGGGGGCAAGAGACCCAGTACTTC. Translating gives CATSETGGQETQYF.

The CDR3 sequence: CAWSSTTQSQPQHF. CDR3 DNA: TGTGCCTGGAGCTCCACCACCCAGTCTCAGCCCCAGCATTTT. The chain combines TRBV30 with TRBJ1-5; D is unresolved. Germline assignment: CDR1 GTSNPN and CDR2 SVGIG (reference sequence). This CDR3 contains 14 residues. Trimming pared 3 bases from V and 6 bases from J, leaving 15 bases between.

The rearrangement uses TRBV4-1 and TRBJ1-4, with unresolved D. V lost 5 bases, J lost 10 bases, and 8 bases lay in between. The CDR3 loop spans 11 amino acids. Per the germline V gene, CDR1 is MGHRA and CDR2 is YSYEKL. The CDR3 region has the DNA TGCGCCAGCAGCGCCTGGGGAAAACTGTTTTTT. Translating gives CASSAWGKLFF.

J is TRBJ2-1 and V is TRBV5-1; a possible D gene is TRBD1 (7 bases). The CDR3 consists of 13 residues. V dropped 5 bases and J dropped 8 bases, with 14 bases sitting between them. Germline-derived CDR1 and CDR2 are SGHRS and YFSETQ. CDR3 DNA: TGCGCCAGCAGGAGACAGGGAGGACATGAGCAGTTCTTC. Its protein product is CASRRQGGHEQFF. Drawing the rest from reference TRBV5-1 and TRBJ2-1, the complete variable domain is KAGVTQTPRYLIKTRGQQVTLSCSPISGHRSVSWYQQTPGQGLQFLFEYFSETQRNKGNFPGRFSGRQFSNSRSEMNVSTLELGDSALYLCASRRQGGHEQFFGPGTRLTVL.

CDR3 loop: CASSDNLDHNEQFF. The CDR3, as DNA: TGTGCCAGCAGTGATAACCTAGACCACAATGAGCAGTTCTTC. The rearrangement links TRBV2 to TRBJ2-1, with D unresolved. Trimming took 3 bases from V and 5 from J, leaving 11 bases between them. The CDR3 consists of 14 residues. CDR1 and CDR2 from the germline V gene are SNHLY and FYNNEI. Full variable domain (remainder filled in from reference TRBV2 and TRBJ2-1): EPEVTQTPSHQVTQMGQEVILRCVPISNHLYFYWYRQILGQKVEFLVSFYNNEISEKSEIFDDQFSVERPDGSNFTLKIRSTKLEDSAMYFCASSDNLDHNEQFFGPGTRLTVL.

This clone was counted once. The V gene is TRBV11-2, the J gene TRBJ2-3, with 7 bases aligning to TRBD1. The CDR3 covers 14 residues. CDR1 SGHAT and CDR2 FQNNGV come from the germline V gene. V lost 5 bases, J lost 4 bases, and 6 bases stayed unmatched. The CDR3 DNA is TGTGCCAGCAGCCCAAGACAGGGCGCAGATACGCAGTATTTT. Protein product: CASSPRQGADTQYF.

This clone occurred a few times. This chain joins TRBV2 and TRBJ2-7; D unclear. CDR3 length: 11 amino acids. The germline gives CDR1 SNHLY, CDR2 FYNNEI. Deletions cut 6 bases from V and 4 bases from J, with 7 bases between. The CDR3 coding sequence is TGTGCCAGCAGATCTGGGTACGAGCAGTACTTC. It yields the protein CASRSGYEQYF.